These 15 T cell receptor beta chains share one sample of origin, sequenced in a study of T-cell memory formation after mild COVID-19. TCRdb recomputed calls from the 5' RACE reads with MiXCR, one row per CDR3 protein. Of hundreds of thousands of distinct CDR3 sequences in the sample, about a fifth were seen once. Sequencing was done on a sample of PBMCs or a T cell subset sorted from them (not recorded which). These receptors came from an adult woman who had mild COVID-19 (a few samples of this study predate the infection). Cell type and time point are not known.

The V gene is TRBV11-2, the J gene TRBJ2-3; 8 nucleotides line up with TRBD2. The V gene's germline CDR1 is SGHAT and CDR2 FQNNGV. V was pared by 9 bases and J by 2 bases, with 4 bases of the junction left unmatched. The CDR3 loop spans 13 amino acids. This chain's CDR3 is CASPGGITDTQYF. The CDR3 region has the DNA TGTGCCAGTCCGGGGGGGATCACAGATACGCAGTATTTT.

This sequence joins TRBV20-1 and TRBJ1-4, with D hard to call. Per germline, CDR1 DFQATT and CDR2 SNEGSKA (reference sequence). Between the trimmed V and J ends, which lost 3 bases and 7 bases, there was a span of 9 bases. The CDR3 runs 12 residues. CDR3 nucleotide sequence: TGCAGTGCTAGCCCGGAGACTGAAAAACTGTTTTTT. Translating it yields CSASPETEKLFF.

This clonotype was recorded a few times. The chain links TRBV5-1 to TRBJ1-4; D is unresolved. This CDR3 spans 18 amino acids. The V gene's germline CDR1 is SGHRS and CDR2 YFSETQ. Trimming took off 3 bases at V and 0 bases at J, with 18 bases between the two ends. CDR3 sequence reads: CASSSGPVWLSTNEKLFF. CDR3 coding DNA: TGCGCCAGCAGCTCCGGACCGGTGTGGCTATCAACTAATGAAAAACTGTTTTTT.

This clonotype was detected only a few times. The genes are TRBV7-2 and TRBJ2-3; D uncertain. Trimming removed 2 bases from V and 4 bases from J, with 13 bases in between. This CDR3 is built from 15 residues. CDR1 and CDR2 (germline): SGHTA, FQGNSA. This CDR3 is CASSLKAIGADTQYF. The CDR3 DNA is TGTGCCAGCAGCTTAAAGGCTATAGGCGCAGATACGCAGTATTTT.

This clonotype was counted between two and nine times. This chain connects TRBV7-9 to TRBJ2-7; TRBD1 matches at 8 bases. The CDR3 length is 14 residues. The V segment lost 8 bases and the J segment 7 bases; nucleotides outside the gene matches: 13. The V gene's germline CDR1 is SEHNR and CDR2 FQNEAQ (reference sequence). CDR3 nucleotide sequence: TGTGCCAGCGGTACCGGACAGGGTCATTATGAGCAGTACTTC. Translated: CASGTGQGHYEQYF.

J is TRBJ2-4 and V is TRBV12-3 or TRBV12-4; tentatively, D is TRBD1 (5 bases). This CDR3 contains 14 residues. Trimming stripped 5 bases from V and 3 bases from J, with 11 bases between. The CDR3 DNA reads as TGTGCCAGCAGTCCTCAGGGAAGCAAAAACATTCAGTACTTC. It is translated as CASSPQGSKNIQYF.

The J gene is TRBJ1-2, the V gene TRBV9, with TRBD1 matching over 9 bases. CDR1 is SGDLS and CDR2 is YYNGEE in the germline V gene. This CDR3 has 14 amino acids. V gave up 4 bases and J gave up 8 bases; unmatched junction bases: 9. CDR3 bases: TGTGCCAGCAGCCCGAGACAGGGGGAGCGGGGCTACACCTTC. This codes for CASSPRQGERGYTF.

This clonotype was observed a single time. This chain uses TRBV5-1 with TRBJ1-4; unclear D gene. The V end was cut by 1 base, the J end by 7 bases, with 17 bases between. Germline V gene sequence: CDR1 SGHRS, CDR2 YFSETQ. This CDR3 contains 16 residues. The CDR3 DNA reads TGCGCCAGCAGCTTGAAGGCAGCCCTAGGAGGTGAAAAACTGTTTTTT. Residues: CASSLKAALGGEKLFF.

This CDR3 is CASREGSPDTQYF. For the CDR3, the DNA is TGTGCCAGCAGGGAGGGCAGTCCAGATACGCAGTATTTT. The J gene is TRBJ2-3, the V gene TRBV12-3 or TRBV12-4, with a weak D call TRBD2 (6 bases). The length of the CDR3 is 13 residues. V lost 6 bases and J 4 bases, leaving 11 bases between the germline ends.

This chain connects TRBV2 to TRBJ2-3; TRBD1 agrees at 7 bases. Germline V gene sequence: CDR1 SNHLY, CDR2 FYNNEI. Unmatched junction bases numbered 4, after V lost 6 bases and J lost 1 base. The CDR3 totals 14 residues. The CDR3 reads CASRRQGGTDTQYF. The CDR3 DNA reads as TGTGCCAGCAGGAGACAGGGTGGCACAGATACGCAGTATTTT.

The rearrangement uses TRBV5-1 and TRBJ1-1; 9 bases map to TRBD1. The CDR3 is made up of 15 amino acids. The V segment lost 0 bases and the J segment 4 bases; nucleotides outside the gene matches: 4. CDR1 SGHRS and CDR2 YFSETQ come from the germline V gene. CDR3 in amino acids: CASSLGTGVTTEAFF. CDR3 bases: TGCGCCAGCAGCTTGGGGACAGGGGTGACCACTGAAGCTTTCTTT.

This chain joins TRBV7-9 and TRBJ2-3, with 11 bases identical to TRBD2. CDR1 SEHNR and CDR2 FQNEAQ come from the germline V gene (reference sequence). V was pared by 2 bases and J by 6 bases, with 7 bases of the junction left unmatched. There are 16 residues in the CDR3. The CDR3 spells CASSLRSSGGMDTQYF. CDR3 DNA sequence: TGTGCCAGCAGCTTACGGTCTAGCGGGGGGATGGATACGCAGTATTTT. Variable domain in full (rest from reference TRBV7-9 and TRBJ2-3): DTGVSQNPRHKITKRGQNVTFRCDPISEHNRLYWYRQTLGQGPEFLTYFQNEAQLEKSRLLSDRFSAERPKGSFSTLEIQRTEQGDSAMYLCASSLRSSGGMDTQYFGPGTRLTVL.

The chain's CDR3 is CATSRVRDSNQPQHF. The DNA for the CDR3 is TGTGCCACCAGCAGAGTTCGGGACAGCAATCAGCCCCAGCATTTT. The chain recombines TRBV15 with TRBJ1-5; possibly TRBD1 for D (5 bases). Trimming left V 1 base short and J 1 base short, with 8 bases between. The CDR3 consists of 15 residues. Germline CDR1 and CDR2: LNHNV and YYDKDF (reference sequence).

This clonotype was observed a handful of times. The chain has TRBV6-5 and TRBJ2-5; D is perhaps TRBD1 (5 bases). Germline V lookup: CDR1 MNHEY, CDR2 SVGAGI. CDR3 length equals 13 residues. V lost 7 bases to trimming and J lost 3 bases, with 12 bases between them. The CDR3, as DNA: TGTGCCAGCACTAAGTGGGGCGAAGAGACCCAGTACTTC. Amino acid sequence: CASTKWGEETQYF.

This clonotype was picked up a small number of times. The chain links TRBV7-7 to TRBJ2-7; D call uncertain. V was pared by 5 bases and J by 0 bases, with 8 bases between. Germline V gene sequence: CDR1 SSHAT, CDR2 FNYEAQ (reference sequence). This CDR3 comprises 13 residues. The CDR3 reads CASSIGDSYEQYF. DNA of the CDR3: TGTGCCAGCAGCATTGGTGACTCCTACGAGCAGTACTTC.